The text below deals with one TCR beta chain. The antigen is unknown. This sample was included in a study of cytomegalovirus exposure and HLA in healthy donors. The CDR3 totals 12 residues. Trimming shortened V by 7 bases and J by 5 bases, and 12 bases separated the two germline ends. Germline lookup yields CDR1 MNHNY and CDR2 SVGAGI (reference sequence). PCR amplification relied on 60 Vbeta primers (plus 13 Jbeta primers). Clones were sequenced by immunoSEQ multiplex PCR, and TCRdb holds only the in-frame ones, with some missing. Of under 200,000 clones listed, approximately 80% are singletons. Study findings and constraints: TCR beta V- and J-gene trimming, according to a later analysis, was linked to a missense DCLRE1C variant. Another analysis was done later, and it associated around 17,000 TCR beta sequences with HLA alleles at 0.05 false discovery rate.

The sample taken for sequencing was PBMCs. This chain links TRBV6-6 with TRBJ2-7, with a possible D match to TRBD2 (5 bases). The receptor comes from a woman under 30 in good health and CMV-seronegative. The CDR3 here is CASKVPGNEQYF. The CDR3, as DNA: TGTGCCAGCAAGGTACCGGGGAACGAGCAGTACTTC.